This T cell receptor (beta chain) was observed in a study of cytomegalovirus exposure and HLA in healthy donors. Whole-study results and caveats: For most TCR sequences rarity was the rule, although some public TCRs occurred in many donors. Cytomegalovirus-associated status was assigned to fewer than 200 TCR beta chains. The authors confirmed in vitro that three CMV-associated chains were specific for CMV antigens. Cytomegalovirus status, reportedly, was diagnosed with high specificity and sensitivity by the classifier.

CDR1 and CDR2 (germline): LGHNA, YSLEER. This CDR3 contains 18 residues. V was cut by 2 bases and J by 2 bases, with 19 bases left in between. The table came from immunoSEQ multiplex PCR; TCRdb's copy has only in-frame clones and leaves some out. The table includes over 150,000 clones, 86% detected once. Concerning this clone: Its matching antigen is unknown.

Sequencing used PBMCs. The sequence was collected from a man aged 18 to 35 in good health and CMV-seropositive. The chain is built from TRBV4-3 and TRBJ2-1; perhaps TRBD1 as D (6 bases). This CDR3 reads CASSQLGRGGPAYNEQFF. The CDR3 nucleotides are TGCGCCAGCAGCCAATTGGGTCGTGGGGGCCCCGCCTACAATGAGCAGTTCTTC.